Shown below are 16 T cell receptor beta chains from a single sample sequenced in a study of TIL therapy for anti-PD-1-resistant metastatic lung cancer. Time point of the sample: pre-treatment sample, taken before nivolumab and TIL therapy. The libraries were made with immunoSEQ v3. Using immunoSEQ multiplex PCR, the repertoire was profiled, and TCRdb retains in-frame clones only, with some absent. The sample records nearly 15,000 clones, roughly 86% being singletons. Sequencing used blood, obtained at baseline. Source of these receptors: a person aged 25-79 years with non-small cell lung cancer.

This clone was found once. This sequence joins TRBV27 and TRBJ2-1; D may be TRBD1 (6 bases). Germline lookup yields CDR1 MNHEY and CDR2 SMNVEV (reference sequence). Between the trimmed V and J ends, which lost 4 bases and 9 bases, there was a span of 22 bases. This CDR3 region has 16 residues. In DNA, the CDR3 is TGTGCCAGCAGTTCGGCCGGGACAAGGGGAAGGGGTGAGCAGTTCTTC. This gives the protein CASSSAGTRGRGEQFF.

The CDR3 bases are TGTGCCAGCAGCAATCGGCTAGGAGGGGGGGCCAATGAGCAGTTCTTC. Amino acids: CASSNRLGGGANEQFF. The chain employs TRBV7-2 and TRBJ2-1; perhaps TRBD2 as D (7 bases). The germline V and J ends were trimmed by 5 bases and 6 bases, with 20 bases remaining between them. CDR3 length: 16 amino acids. From germline, CDR1 is SGHTA and CDR2 FQGNSA. The entire variable domain, with the rest obtained from reference TRBV7-2 and TRBJ2-1, is as follows: GAGVSQSPSNKVTEKGKDVELRCDPISGHTALYWYRQSLGQGLEFLIYFQGNSAPDKSGLPSDRFSAERTGGSVSTLTIQRTQQEDSAVYLCASSNRLGGGANEQFFGPGTRLTVL.

This sequence joins TRBV7-6 and TRBJ2-3; 7 bases match TRBD2. Germline V lookup: CDR1 SGHVS, CDR2 FNYEAQ. V gave up 1 base and J gave up 1 base; unmatched junction bases: 5. CDR3 size: 16 residues. The DNA for the CDR3 is TGTGCCAGCAGCTTAGAGCGGGGCACAGGCACAGATACGCAGTATTTT. The encoded protein is CASSLERGTGTDTQYF.

CDR3 nucleotide sequence: TGTGCCAGCAGTGAATTAGAGACAGGGAGGACTGAAGCTTTCTTT. Amino acids: CASSELETGRTEAFF. The chain uses TRBV6-1 and TRBJ1-1, with 7 bases aligning to TRBD1. The CDR3 is 15 amino acids. V lost 2 bases to trimming and J lost 5 bases; unmatched junction nucleotides: 8. Germline loops: CDR1 MNHNS, CDR2 SASEGT.

The chain employs TRBV2 and TRBJ2-2, with 8 bases that match TRBD1. V shed 6 bases and J 0 bases; nucleotides not matched to a gene: 3. This CDR3 comprises 15 residues. CDR1 and CDR2 from the germline V gene are SNHLY and FYNNEI. The CDR3 loop reads CASSRQGPNTGELFF. The DNA for the CDR3 is TGTGCCAGCAGCAGACAGGGGCCGAACACCGGGGAGCTGTTTTTT.

The genes are TRBV15 and TRBJ2-3; 11 bases map to TRBD2. Germline values: CDR1 LNHNV, CDR2 YYDKDF (reference sequence). This CDR3 is 19 amino acids long. The V segment lost 0 bases and the J segment 2 bases; nucleotides outside the gene matches: 10. In DNA form, the CDR3 reads TGTGCCACCAGCAGAGATCGCCGGGGACTAGCGGAGCCCACAGATACGCAGTATTTT. This encodes CATSRDRRGLAEPTDTQYF.

The rearrangement links TRBV29-1 to TRBJ1-2; 8 nucleotides align to TRBD1. Germline CDR1 is SQVTM and CDR2 is ANQGSEA. Unmatched junction bases numbered 9, after V lost 5 bases and J lost 10 bases. This CDR3 region has 12 residues. This CDR3 is CSVHRGSIDYTF. In DNA, the CDR3 is TGCAGCGTTCACAGGGGGTCGATTGACTACACCTTC.

The chain combines TRBV21-1 with TRBJ1-6. TRBV21-1 is termed a pseudogene. The CDR3 is 13 amino acids. DNA of the CDR3: TGTGCCACGGTTACCTGGAGGAATTCACCCCTCCACTTT. The encoded protein is CATVTWRNSPLHF.

This chain links TRBV28 with TRBJ2-4; D may be TRBD2 (6 bases). V shed 7 bases and J shed 4 bases, with 17 bases lying between them. Germline CDR1 MDHEN, CDR2 SYDVKM. The CDR3 runs 15 residues. The CDR3 protein is CASINAGIGKNIQYF. DNA of the CDR3: TGTGCCAGCATAAACGCGGGGATCGGGAAAAACATTCAGTACTTC. Based on the CDR3 plus reference TRBV28 and TRBJ2-4, the full variable domain is DVKVTQSSRYLVKRTGEKVFLECVQDMDHENMFWYRQDPGLGLRLIYFSYDVKMKEKGDIPEGYSVSREKKERFSLILESASTNQTSMYLCASINAGIGKNIQYFGAGTRLSVL.

This clone appeared once. V gene TRBV19 combines with J gene TRBJ2-5, with TRBD2 matching 7 bases. The junction had 5 bases not matched to a gene; V was cut back by 7 bases and J by 0 bases. The germline V gene encodes CDR1 LNHDA and CDR2 SQIVND (reference sequence). The CDR3 contains 14 residues. This CDR3 reads CASKAGMYQETQYF. As DNA, the CDR3 is TGTGCCAGTAAAGCGGGGATGTACCAAGAGACCCAGTACTTC. The whole variable domain, remainder taken from reference TRBV19 and TRBJ2-5, is DGGITQSPKYLFRKEGQNVTLSCEQNLNHDAMYWYRQDPGQGLRLIYYSQIVNDFQKGDIAEGYSVSREKKESFPLTVTSAQKNPTAFYLCASKAGMYQETQYFGPGTRLLVL.

This clone was detected once. This chain uses TRBV6-6 with TRBJ1-4; 8 bases line up with TRBD1. The CDR3 has 16 residues. Per germline, CDR1 MNHNY and CDR2 SVGAGI (reference sequence). Trimming cost V 6 bases and J 4 bases; bases outside gene matches: 10. CDR3: CASSPGPRGLNEKLFF. The CDR3 DNA follows: TGTGCCAGCAGCCCTGGGCCCAGGGGGCTTAATGAAAAACTGTTTTTT.

This clone was counted a single time. The chain has TRBV11-2 and TRBJ1-4, with D possibly matching TRBD1 (5 bases). The germline gives CDR1 SGHAT, CDR2 FQNNGV. This CDR3 has 15 residues. With 5 bases removed from V and 0 bases from J, the gap between germline ends came to 10 bases. CDR3 protein: CASSITGATNEKLFF. CDR3 DNA sequence: TGTGCCAGCAGCATCACGGGGGCAACTAATGAAAAACTGTTTTTT.

This chain links TRBV9 with TRBJ2-3; D is unresolved. The CDR3 is 15 residues long. Per germline, CDR1 SGDLS and CDR2 YYNGEE. Trimming stripped 4 bases from V and 4 bases from J, with 16 bases between. The CDR3 is CASSPTTSGSDTQYF. The DNA of the CDR3 is TGTGCCAGCAGCCCCACGACGTCCGGGTCAGATACGCAGTATTTT.

V is TRBV6-1 and J is TRBJ2-1; tentative D call: TRBD1 (5 bases). CDR3 length: 11 residues. Germline CDR1 is MNHNS and CDR2 is SASEGT. Deletions cut 10 bases from V and 4 bases from J, with 8 bases between. CDR3 in DNA: TGTGCCATTAGGGGTTACAATGAGCAGTTCTTC. Its translation: CAIRGYNEQFF.

This chain links TRBV7-2 with TRBJ2-7, with TRBD1 identical over 9 bases. The CDR3 runs 14 residues. V trimming: 4 bases; J trimming: 3 bases; junction bases outside the gene matches: 4. Germline-derived CDR1 and CDR2 are SGHTA and FQGNSA. The chain's CDR3 is CASSSWTGDYEQYF. DNA of the CDR3: TGTGCCAGCAGCTCATGGACAGGGGACTACGAGCAGTACTTC.

The chain employs TRBV19 and TRBJ2-3; D not resolved. CDR1 and CDR2 from the germline V gene are LNHDA and SQIVND (reference sequence). The CDR3 runs to 16 residues. Trimming took 2 bases from V and 4 from J, leaving 16 bases between them. CDR3 residues: CASSISRAPGSDTQYF. CDR3 nucleotides: TGTGCCAGTAGTATAAGTCGAGCTCCAGGATCAGATACGCAGTATTTT.